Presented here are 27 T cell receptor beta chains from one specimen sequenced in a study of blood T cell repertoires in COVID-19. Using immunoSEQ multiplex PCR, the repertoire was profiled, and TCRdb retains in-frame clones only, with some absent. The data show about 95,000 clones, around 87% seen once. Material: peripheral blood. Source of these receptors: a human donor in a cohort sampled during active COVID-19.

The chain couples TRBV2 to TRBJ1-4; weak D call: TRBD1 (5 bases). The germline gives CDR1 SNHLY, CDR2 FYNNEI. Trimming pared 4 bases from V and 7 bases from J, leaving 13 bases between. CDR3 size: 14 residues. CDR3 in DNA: TGTGCCAGCAGTGCTCAGGGATCTATTGAAAAACTGTTTTTT. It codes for CASSAQGSIEKLFF. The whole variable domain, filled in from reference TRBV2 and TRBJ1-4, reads EPEVTQTPSHQVTQMGQEVILRCVPISNHLYFYWYRQILGQKVEFLVSFYNNEISEKSEIFDDQFSVERPDGSNFTLKIRSTKLEDSAMYFCASSAQGSIEKLFFGSGTQLSVL.

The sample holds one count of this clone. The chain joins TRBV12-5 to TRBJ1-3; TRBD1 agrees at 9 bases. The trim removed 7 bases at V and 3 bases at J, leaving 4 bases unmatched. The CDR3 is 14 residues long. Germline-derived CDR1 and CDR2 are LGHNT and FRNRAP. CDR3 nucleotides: TGTGCTAGTGCTCTGACAGGGGGTGGAAACACCATATATTTT. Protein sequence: CASALTGGGNTIYF.

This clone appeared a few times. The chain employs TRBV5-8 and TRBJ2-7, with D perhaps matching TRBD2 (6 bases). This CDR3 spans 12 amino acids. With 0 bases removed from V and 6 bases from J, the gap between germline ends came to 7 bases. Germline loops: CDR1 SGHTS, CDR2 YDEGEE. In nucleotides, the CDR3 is TGTGCCAGCAGCTTGGGGGGGGTCGAGCAGTACTTC. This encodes CASSLGGVEQYF.

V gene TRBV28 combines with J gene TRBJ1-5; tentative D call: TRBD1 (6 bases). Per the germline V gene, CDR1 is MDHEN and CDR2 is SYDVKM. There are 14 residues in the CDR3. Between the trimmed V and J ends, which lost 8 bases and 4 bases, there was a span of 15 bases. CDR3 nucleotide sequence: TGTGCCAGCCAGGGGTTTCTGGGGAATCAGCCCCAGCATTTT. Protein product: CASQGFLGNQPQHF.

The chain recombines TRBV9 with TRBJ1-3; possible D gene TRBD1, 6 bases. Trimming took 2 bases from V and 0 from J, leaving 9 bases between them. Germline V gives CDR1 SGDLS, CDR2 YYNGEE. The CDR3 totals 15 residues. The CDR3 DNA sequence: TGTGCCAGCAGCGTTAGACAGGACTCTGGAAACACCATATATTTT. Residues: CASSVRQDSGNTIYF. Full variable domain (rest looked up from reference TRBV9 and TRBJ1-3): DSGVTQTPKHLITATGQRVTLRCSPRSGDLSVYWYQQSLDQGLQFLIQYYNGEERAKGNILERFSAQQFPDLHSELNLSSLELGDSALYFCASSVRQDSGNTIYFGEGSWLTVV.

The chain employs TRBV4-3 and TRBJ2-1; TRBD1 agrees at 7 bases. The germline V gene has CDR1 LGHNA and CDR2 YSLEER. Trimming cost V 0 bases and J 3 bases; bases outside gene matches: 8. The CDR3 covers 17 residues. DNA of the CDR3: TGCGCCAGCAGCCAAGATGGGACAGTTTTAGTCTACAATGAGCAGTTCTTC. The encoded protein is CASSQDGTVLVYNEQFF.

The CDR3 coding sequence is TGCAGTGCTCCCCAAAACACTGAAGCTTTCTTT. It encodes CSAPQNTEAFF. V and J are TRBV20-1 and TRBJ1-1; D not certain. This CDR3 is built from 11 residues. Germline V gene data show CDR1 as DFQATT and CDR2 as SNEGSKA (reference sequence). Trimming cost V 5 bases and J 2 bases, with 6 bases left between them.

Here the CDR3 reads CASSSGGWNSPLHF. The CDR3 region has the DNA TGTGCCAGCAGCTCGGGGGGGTGGAATTCACCCCTCCACTTT. The chain is built from TRBV5-5 and TRBJ1-6; TRBD1 might be the D (5 bases). The CDR3 spans 14 residues. The germline V and J ends were trimmed by 3 bases and 7 bases, with 11 bases remaining between them. Germline CDR1 SGHKS, CDR2 YYEKEE (reference sequence).

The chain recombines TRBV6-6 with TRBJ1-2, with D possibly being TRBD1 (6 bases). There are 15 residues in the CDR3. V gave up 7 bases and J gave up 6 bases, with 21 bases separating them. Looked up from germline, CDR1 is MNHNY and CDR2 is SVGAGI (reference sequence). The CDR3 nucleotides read TGTGCCAGCACCCAAATGGGGGGGCCGGGTAATGGCTACACCTTC. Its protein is CASTQMGGPGNGYTF.

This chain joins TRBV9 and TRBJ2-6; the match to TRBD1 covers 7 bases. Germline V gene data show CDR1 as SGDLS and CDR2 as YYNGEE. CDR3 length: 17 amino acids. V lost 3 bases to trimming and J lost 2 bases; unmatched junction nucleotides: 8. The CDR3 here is CASSERTGDPGANVLTF. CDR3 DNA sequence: TGTGCCAGCAGCGAACGAACAGGGGACCCTGGGGCCAACGTCCTGACTTTC.

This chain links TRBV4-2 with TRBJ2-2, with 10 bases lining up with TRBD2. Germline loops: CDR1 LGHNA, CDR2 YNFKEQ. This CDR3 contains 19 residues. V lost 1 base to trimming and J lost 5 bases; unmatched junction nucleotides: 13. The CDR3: CASSQALAGAEWGTGELFF. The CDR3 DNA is TGTGCCAGCAGCCAAGCCCTAGCGGGGGCCGAATGGGGAACCGGGGAGCTGTTTTTT.

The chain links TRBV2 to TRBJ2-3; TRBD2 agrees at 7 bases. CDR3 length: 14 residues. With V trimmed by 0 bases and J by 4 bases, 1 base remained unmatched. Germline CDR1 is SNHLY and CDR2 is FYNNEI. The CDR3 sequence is CASSEATSSDTQYF. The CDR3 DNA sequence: TGTGCCAGCAGTGAAGCGACTAGCTCAGATACGCAGTATTTT.

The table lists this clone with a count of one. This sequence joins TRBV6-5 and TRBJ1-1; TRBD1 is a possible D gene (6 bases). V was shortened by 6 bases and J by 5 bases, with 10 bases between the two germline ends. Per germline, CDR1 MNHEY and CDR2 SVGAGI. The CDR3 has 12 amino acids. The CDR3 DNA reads TGTGCCAGCAGCACGAGGGGGACTGAAGCTTTCTTT. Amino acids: CASSTRGTEAFF.

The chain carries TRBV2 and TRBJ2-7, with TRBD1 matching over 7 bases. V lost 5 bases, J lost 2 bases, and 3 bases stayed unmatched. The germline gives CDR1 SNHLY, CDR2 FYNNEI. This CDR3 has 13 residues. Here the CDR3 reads CASSRDRPYEQYF. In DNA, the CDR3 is TGTGCCAGCAGTAGGGACAGACCCTACGAGCAGTACTTC.

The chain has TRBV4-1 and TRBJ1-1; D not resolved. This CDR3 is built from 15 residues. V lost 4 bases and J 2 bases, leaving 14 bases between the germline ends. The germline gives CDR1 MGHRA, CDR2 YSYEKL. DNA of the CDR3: TGCGCCAGCAGCCCGACTGGGTTCTCTAACACTGAAGCTTTCTTT. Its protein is CASSPTGFSNTEAFF.

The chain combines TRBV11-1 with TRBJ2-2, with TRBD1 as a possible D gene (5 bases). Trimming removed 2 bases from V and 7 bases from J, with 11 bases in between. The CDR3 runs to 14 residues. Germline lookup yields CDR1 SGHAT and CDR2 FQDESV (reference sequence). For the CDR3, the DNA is TGTGCCAGCAGCTTACTCAGGGCGGACGGGGAGCTGTTTTTT. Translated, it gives CASSLLRADGELFF.

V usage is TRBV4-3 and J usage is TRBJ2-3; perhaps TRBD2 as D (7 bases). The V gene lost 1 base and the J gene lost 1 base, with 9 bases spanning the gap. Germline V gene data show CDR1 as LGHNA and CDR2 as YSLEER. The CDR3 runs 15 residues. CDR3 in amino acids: CASSQGEGGTDTQYF. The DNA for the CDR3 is TGCGCCAGCAGCCAAGGGGAGGGGGGCACAGATACGCAGTATTTT.

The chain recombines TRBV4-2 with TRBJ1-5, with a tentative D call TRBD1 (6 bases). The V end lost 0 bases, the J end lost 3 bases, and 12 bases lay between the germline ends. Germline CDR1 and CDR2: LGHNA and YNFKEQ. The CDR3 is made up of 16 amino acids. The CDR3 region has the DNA TGTGCCAGCAGCCAAGAATGGTTGGGGGCCAATCAGCCCCAGCATTTT. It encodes CASSQEWLGANQPQHF.

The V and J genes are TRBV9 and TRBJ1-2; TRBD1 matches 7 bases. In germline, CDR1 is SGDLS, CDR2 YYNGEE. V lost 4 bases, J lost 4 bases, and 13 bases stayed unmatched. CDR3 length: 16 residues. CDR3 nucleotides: TGTGCCAGCAGCTCACGGACAGGCCTCCCTCCCTATGGCTACACCTTC. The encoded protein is CASSSRTGLPPYGYTF. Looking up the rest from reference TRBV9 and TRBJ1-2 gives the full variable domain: DSGVTQTPKHLITATGQRVTLRCSPRSGDLSVYWYQQSLDQGLQFLIQYYNGEERAKGNILERFSAQQFPDLHSELNLSSLELGDSALYFCASSSRTGLPPYGYTFGSGTRLTVV.

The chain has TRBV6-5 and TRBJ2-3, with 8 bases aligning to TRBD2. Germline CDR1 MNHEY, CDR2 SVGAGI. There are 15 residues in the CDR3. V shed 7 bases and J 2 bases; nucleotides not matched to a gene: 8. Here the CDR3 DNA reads TGTGCCAGCATAGCGGGACGATCAGACACAGATACGCAGTATTTT. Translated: CASIAGRSDTDTQYF.

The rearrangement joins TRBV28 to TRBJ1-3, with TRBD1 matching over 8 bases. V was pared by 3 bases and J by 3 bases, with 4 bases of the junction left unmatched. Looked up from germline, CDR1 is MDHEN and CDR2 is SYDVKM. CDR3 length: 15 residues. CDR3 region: CASSFTGGGGNTIYF. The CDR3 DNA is TGTGCCAGCAGTTTCACAGGGGGAGGTGGAAACACCATATATTTT.

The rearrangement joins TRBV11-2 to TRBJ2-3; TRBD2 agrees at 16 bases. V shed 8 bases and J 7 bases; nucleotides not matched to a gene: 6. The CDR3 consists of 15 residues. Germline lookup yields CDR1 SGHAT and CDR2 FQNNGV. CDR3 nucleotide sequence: TGTGCCAGCCAACCGGGACTAGCGGGGGGGAATACGCAGTATTTT. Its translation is CASQPGLAGGNTQYF.

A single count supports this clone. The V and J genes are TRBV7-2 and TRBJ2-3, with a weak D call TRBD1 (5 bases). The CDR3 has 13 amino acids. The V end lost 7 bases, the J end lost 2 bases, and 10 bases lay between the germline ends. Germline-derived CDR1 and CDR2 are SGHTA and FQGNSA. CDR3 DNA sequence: TGTGCCAGCAACTTCAGGGTCACAGATACGCAGTATTTT. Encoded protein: CASNFRVTDTQYF.

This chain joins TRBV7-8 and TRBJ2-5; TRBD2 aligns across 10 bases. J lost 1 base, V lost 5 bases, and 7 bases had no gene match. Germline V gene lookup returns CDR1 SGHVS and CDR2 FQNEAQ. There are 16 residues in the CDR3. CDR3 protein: CASSPSGRGSQETQYF. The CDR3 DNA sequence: TGTGCCAGCAGCCCGAGCGGGAGGGGATCCCAAGAGACCCAGTACTTC. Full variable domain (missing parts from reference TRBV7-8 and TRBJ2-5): GAGVSQSPRYKVAKRGQDVALRCDPISGHVSLFWYQQALGQGPEFLTYFQNEAQLDKSGLPSDRFFAERPEGSVSTLKIQRTQQEDSAVYLCASSPSGRGSQETQYFGPGTRLLVL.

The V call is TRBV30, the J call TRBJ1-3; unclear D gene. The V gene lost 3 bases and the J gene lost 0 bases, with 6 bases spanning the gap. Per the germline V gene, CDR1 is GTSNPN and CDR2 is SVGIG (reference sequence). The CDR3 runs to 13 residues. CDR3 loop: CAWRVASGNTIYF. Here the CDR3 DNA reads TGTGCCTGGAGAGTAGCCTCTGGAAACACCATATATTTT. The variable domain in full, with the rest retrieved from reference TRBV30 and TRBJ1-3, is SQTIHQWPATLVQPVGSPLSLECTVEGTSNPNLYWYRQAAGRGLQLLFYSVGIGQISSEVPQNLSASRPQDRQFILSSKKLLLSDSGFYLCAWRVASGNTIYFGEGSWLTVV.

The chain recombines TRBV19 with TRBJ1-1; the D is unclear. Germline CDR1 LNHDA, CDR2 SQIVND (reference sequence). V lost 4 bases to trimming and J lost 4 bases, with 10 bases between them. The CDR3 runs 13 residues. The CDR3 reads CASSNKAGTEAFF. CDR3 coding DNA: TGTGCCAGTAGTAATAAGGCGGGCACTGAAGCTTTCTTT.

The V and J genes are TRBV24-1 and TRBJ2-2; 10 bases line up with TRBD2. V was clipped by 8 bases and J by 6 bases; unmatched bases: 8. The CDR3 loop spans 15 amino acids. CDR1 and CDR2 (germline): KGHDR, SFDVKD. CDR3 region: CATTDGAGGAGELFF. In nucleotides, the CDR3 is TGTGCCACCACCGACGGAGCGGGGGGGGCCGGGGAGCTGTTTTTT.